The rows below give T cell receptor beta chains drawn from one sample of a study of T cell responses to AZD1222 COVID-19 vaccine. The protocol was immunoSEQ multiplex PCR, while the TCRdb copy is restricted to in-frame clones and leaves out a portion. This sample has approximately 81,000 clones, with 75% to 95% found just once. The specimen comprised peripheral blood, sampled on day 0 of MenACWY control vaccination. The receptors were gathered from an adult in good health. Each CDR3 is given with its conserved first and last residue. The order of the fields is clone size, D gene, J gene, V gene, CDR3 DNA, CDR3 protein. D genes are given only for firm matches. The listing skips clone size in some rows; elsewhere it reads once, few, many or a size class.

>NA|TRBD1|TRBJ1-4|TRBV15
TGTGCCACCAGCCCGGCCCACAGGGGGGGGAGTGAAAAACTGTTTTTT
CATSPAHRGGSEKLFF
>NA|NA|TRBJ1-5|TRBV6-5
TGTGCCAGCAGACAGAATAGCAATCAGCCCCAGCATTTT
CASRQNSNQPQHF
>NA|NA|TRBJ1-2|TRBV27
TGTGCCAGCAGTCCCCGTGAGGGCTATGGCTACACCTTC
CASSPREGYGYTF
>once|NA|TRBJ1-6|TRBV19
TGTGCCAGTAGTATACGCCCGACAGGAGGAGGTAATTCACCCCTCCACTTT
CASSIRPTGGGNSPLHF
>NA|TRBD1|TRBJ2-7|TRBV29-1
TGCAGCGTGGGGACAGGGACCTACGAGCAGTACTTC
CSVGTGTYEQYF
>NA|TRBD1|TRBJ1-1|TRBV19
TGTGCCAGCCGGGACAGGGTCGCCACTGAAGCTTTCTTT
CASRDRVATEAFF
>NA|TRBD2|TRBJ2-7|TRBV11-2
TGTGCCAGCAGCGCAGGGACTAGGGGGACCTACGAGCAGTACTTC
CASSAGTRGTYEQYF
>NA|NA|TRBJ1-1|TRBV7-9
TGTGCCAGCAGCACACAACAGGGTGCTAACACTGAAGCTTTCTTT
CASSTQQGANTEAFF
>NA|TRBD1|TRBJ2-7|TRBV28
TGTGCCAGCAGTTCAGGGGGTACCGAGCAGTACTTC
CASSSGGTEQYF
>NA|TRBD1|TRBJ1-5|TRBV27
TGTGCCACCAACTTCAATACAGGGGGTAATCAGCCCCAGCATTTT
CATNFNTGGNQPQHF
>NA|TRBD1|TRBJ2-4|TRBV14
TGTGCCAGCAGCCAAGATGGGACAGGGCCCAAAAACATTCAGTACTTC
CASSQDGTGPKNIQYF
>NA|NA|TRBJ2-7|TRBV6-1
TGTGCCAGCAGTGAACCCCGGACCGGCCGTAACGAGCAGTACTTC
CASSEPRTGRNEQYF
>NA|NA|TRBJ1-2|TRBV5-8
TGTGCCAGCAGCTTGGACAGGTTCTATGGCTACACCTTC
CASSLDRFYGYTF
>NA|NA|TRBJ1-5|TRBV5-4
TGTGCCAGCAGCTGGGGACCGGACAATCAGCCCCAGCATTTT
CASSWGPDNQPQHF
>once|TRBD1|TRBJ2-3|TRBV5-1
TGCGCCAGCAGCGTAGGGACAGGGCCAGATACGCAGTATTTT
CASSVGTGPDTQYF
>NA|NA|TRBJ1-1|TRBV4-2
TGTGCCAGCAGCCAAGCGATACAGGGTGGCACTGAAGCTTTCTTT
CASSQAIQGGTEAFF
>NA|NA|TRBJ2-7|TRBV19
TGTGCCAGTAGTACCGGGTCGTCCTACGAGCAGTACTTC
CASSTGSSYEQYF
>once|NA|TRBJ1-2|TRBV6-5
TGTGCCAGCAGTTACTCAACAGCACAATATGGCTACACCTTC
CASSYSTAQYGYTF